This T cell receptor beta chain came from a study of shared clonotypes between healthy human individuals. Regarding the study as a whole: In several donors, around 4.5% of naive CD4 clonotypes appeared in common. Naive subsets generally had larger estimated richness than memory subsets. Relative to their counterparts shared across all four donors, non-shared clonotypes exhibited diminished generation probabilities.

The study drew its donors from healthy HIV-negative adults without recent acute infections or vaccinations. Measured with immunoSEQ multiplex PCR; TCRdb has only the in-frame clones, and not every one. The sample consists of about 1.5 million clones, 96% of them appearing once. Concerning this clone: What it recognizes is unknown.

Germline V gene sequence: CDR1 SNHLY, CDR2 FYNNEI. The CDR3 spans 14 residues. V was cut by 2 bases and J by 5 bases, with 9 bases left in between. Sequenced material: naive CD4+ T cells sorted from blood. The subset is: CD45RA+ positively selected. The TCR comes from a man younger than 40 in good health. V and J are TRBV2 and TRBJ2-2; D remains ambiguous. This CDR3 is CASSEKGRTGELFF. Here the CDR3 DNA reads TGTGCCAGCAGTGAAAAAGGACGAACCGGGGAGCTGTTTTTT.